This TCR beta chain is from a study of T cell responses to AZD1222 COVID-19 vaccine. Overall study findings and caveats: At 160-218 and 743-854, vaccine-associated CD4 TCRs were dominant, and they spanned spike. Clonal diversity may have been underestimated in mostly white British donors.

Only in-frame clones appear in the TCRdb table, and some are missing; sequencing was by immunoSEQ multiplex PCR. This sample has about 140,000 clones, with over 85% found just once. Of note for this clone: Its antigen remains unknown.

The CDR3 has 15 residues. Trimming stripped 0 bases from V and 7 bases from J, with 13 bases between. Germline values: CDR1 SGHNT, CDR2 YYREEE (reference sequence). This sequence joins TRBV5-4 and TRBJ2-2; D is perhaps TRBD2 (6 bases). The clonotype originates from an adult in good health. The input for sequencing was peripheral blood, taken on day 0 of AZD1222 vaccination. CDR3 sequence (DNA): TGTGCCAGCAGCTTGGAACTTCTCGGGGGCGGGGAGCTGTTTTTT. Protein sequence: CASSLELLGGGELFF.